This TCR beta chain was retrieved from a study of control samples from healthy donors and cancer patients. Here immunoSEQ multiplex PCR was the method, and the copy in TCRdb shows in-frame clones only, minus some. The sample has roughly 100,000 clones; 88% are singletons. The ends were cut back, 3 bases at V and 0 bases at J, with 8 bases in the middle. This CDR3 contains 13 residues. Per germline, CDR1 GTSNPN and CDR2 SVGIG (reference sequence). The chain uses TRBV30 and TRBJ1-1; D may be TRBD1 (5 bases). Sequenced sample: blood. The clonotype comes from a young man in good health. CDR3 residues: CAWSQGLNTEAFF. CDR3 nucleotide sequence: TGTGCCTGGAGCCAGGGCTTGAACACTGAAGCTTTCTTT.